This T cell receptor beta chain was found in a study of T cell responses to AZD1222 COVID-19 vaccine. The CDR3 runs to 16 residues. Germline loops: CDR1 SNHLY, CDR2 FYNNEI. Trimming took 8 bases from V and 5 from J, leaving 24 bases between them. Produced via immunoSEQ multiplex PCR; TCRdb's table is partial and in-frame only. The table records some 150,000 clones, roughly nine tenths of them present only once. The starting material was peripheral blood, obtained after recovery from COVID-19. This receptor was obtained from an adult who had recovered from COVID-19. The chain recombines TRBV2 with TRBJ1-1; the D gene is possibly TRBD1 (6 bases). The CDR3 is CASQYQFSTGWTEAFF. CDR3 bases: TGTGCCAGCCAGTACCAGTTCTCGACAGGCTGGACTGAAGCTTTCTTT. Full variable domain (remainder filled in from reference TRBV2 and TRBJ1-1): EPEVTQTPSHQVTQMGQEVILRCVPISNHLYFYWYRQILGQKVEFLVSFYNNEISEKSEIFDDQFSVERPDGSNFTLKIRSTKLEDSAMYFCASQYQFSTGWTEAFFGQGTRLTVV.